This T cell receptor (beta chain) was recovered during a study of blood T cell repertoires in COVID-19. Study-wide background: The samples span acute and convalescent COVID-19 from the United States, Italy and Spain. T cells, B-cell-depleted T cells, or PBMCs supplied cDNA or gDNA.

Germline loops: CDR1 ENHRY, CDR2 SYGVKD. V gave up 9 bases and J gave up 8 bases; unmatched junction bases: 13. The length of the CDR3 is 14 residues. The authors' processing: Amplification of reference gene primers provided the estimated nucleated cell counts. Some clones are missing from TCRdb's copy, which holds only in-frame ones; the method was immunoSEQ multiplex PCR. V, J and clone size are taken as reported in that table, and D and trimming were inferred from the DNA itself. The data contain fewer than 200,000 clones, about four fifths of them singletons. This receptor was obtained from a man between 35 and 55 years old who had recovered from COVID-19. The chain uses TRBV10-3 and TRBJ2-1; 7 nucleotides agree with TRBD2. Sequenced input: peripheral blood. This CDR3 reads CAIGREGRPDEQFF. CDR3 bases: TGTGCCATTGGCAGGGAGGGGAGACCCGATGAGCAGTTCTTC.